Each of the 9 T cell receptor beta chains below was sequenced from the same sample in a study of cytomegalovirus exposure and HLA in healthy donors. The primer mix had 60 Vbeta and 13 Jbeta primers. Generated by immunoSEQ multiplex PCR, the TCRdb table keeps only in-frame clones and is missing some. The repertoire holds around 160,000 clones, with over 60% as singletons. What was sequenced was PBMCs. Receptors were obtained from a woman under 30 in good health and CMV-seronegative.

This clone showed up just once. At one of its ends the junction is not consistent with the germline gene, which may arise from a read error. The same CDR3 can be traced to other DNA sequences in this sample. The J gene is TRBJ2-3, the V gene TRBV7-2; weak D call: TRBD1 (6 bases). CDR3 size: 15 residues. Germline V gene sequence: CDR1 SGHTA, CDR2 FQGNSA. The CDR3 DNA sequence: TGCGCCAGCAGCCCTACAGGGTCGGGCACAGATACGCAGTATTTT. It encodes CASSPTGSGTDTQYF.

CDR3 loop: CASSPGRTWDEQYF. The CDR3 bases are TGTGCCAGCAGCCCGGGAAGGACCTGGGACGAGCAGTACTTC. The V gene is TRBV13, the J gene TRBJ2-7, with D perhaps TRBD2 (5 bases). CDR3 size: 14 residues. V was pared by 5 bases and J by 5 bases, with 16 bases between. Per germline, CDR1 PRHDT and CDR2 FYEKMQ (reference sequence).

V gene TRBV28 combines with J gene TRBJ2-3; tentative D call: TRBD1 (6 bases). Germline assignment: CDR1 MDHEN and CDR2 SYDVKM. The V end lost 6 bases, the J end lost 0 bases, and 13 bases lay between the germline ends. The CDR3 is 15 amino acids. The CDR3 coding sequence is TGTGCCAGCAGGCCGGGACAAATTAGCACAGATACGCAGTATTTT. This sequence encodes CASRPGQISTDTQYF. Full variable domain (outside the CDR3, taken from reference TRBV28 and TRBJ2-3): DVKVTQSSRYLVKRTGEKVFLECVQDMDHENMFWYRQDPGLGLRLIYFSYDVKMKEKGDIPEGYSVSREKKERFSLILESASTNQTSMYLCASRPGQISTDTQYFGPGTRLTVL.

This chain connects TRBV5-1 to TRBJ1-2, with 7 bases aligning to TRBD1. V gave up 2 bases and J gave up 8 bases; unmatched junction bases: 6. This CDR3 spans 13 amino acids. Germline V gene data show CDR1 as SGHRS and CDR2 as YFSETQ. CDR3 residues: CASSLQGGFGYTF. Here the CDR3 DNA reads TGCGCCAGCAGCTTACAAGGGGGCTTCGGCTACACCTTC.

V and J are TRBV10-2 and TRBJ1-5; D unclear. V was cut by 6 bases and J by 1 base, with 19 bases left in between. The CDR3 has 17 amino acids. CDR1 and CDR2 from the germline V gene are WSHSY and SAAADI. The CDR3 protein is CASSPRERVRSNQPQHF. CDR3 sequence (DNA): TGCGCCAGCAGCCCCCGGGAGAGGGTGAGGAGCAATCAGCCCCAGCATTTT.

CDR3 region: CASDEGGRGDTDTQYF. The CDR3 nucleotides are TGCGCCAGCGACGAGGGGGGGCGGGGAGACACAGATACGCAGTATTTT. The V and J genes are TRBV5-1 and TRBJ2-3, with D maybe TRBD2 (7 bases). The CDR3 has 16 residues. The V gene lost 7 bases and the J gene lost 2 bases, with 20 bases spanning the gap. Germline V gene sequence: CDR1 SGHRS, CDR2 YFSETQ.

The chain carries TRBV6-6 and TRBJ2-7; 8 bases line up with TRBD1. The CDR3 contains 14 residues. J lost 1 base, V lost 4 bases, and 3 bases had no gene match. CDR1 is MNHNY and CDR2 is SVGAGI in the germline V gene (reference sequence). The CDR3 DNA sequence: TGTGCCAGCAGTTCGGACAGGGTATCCTACGAGCAGTACTTC. This sequence encodes CASSSDRVSYEQYF.

CDR3 protein: CASSTGHYEQYF. The CDR3 DNA reads TGTGCCAGCAGCACGGGACACTACGAGCAGTACTTC. The chain couples TRBV5-4 to TRBJ2-7; D possibly corresponds to TRBD1 (6 bases). Germline V gene sequence: CDR1 SGHNT, CDR2 YYREEE (reference sequence). V dropped 4 bases and J dropped 3 bases, with 8 bases sitting between them. CDR3 length equals 12 residues.

The chain combines TRBV28 with TRBJ2-3; TRBD2 matches 10 bases. The J segment lost 4 bases and the V segment lost 7 bases, leaving 8 bases of the junction unmatched. The CDR3 has 15 amino acids. Germline lookup yields CDR1 MDHEN and CDR2 SYDVKM. For the CDR3, the DNA is TGTGCCAGCACTAGCGGGGGTTTTGATGCAGATACGCAGTATTTT. Translating it yields CASTSGGFDADTQYF.